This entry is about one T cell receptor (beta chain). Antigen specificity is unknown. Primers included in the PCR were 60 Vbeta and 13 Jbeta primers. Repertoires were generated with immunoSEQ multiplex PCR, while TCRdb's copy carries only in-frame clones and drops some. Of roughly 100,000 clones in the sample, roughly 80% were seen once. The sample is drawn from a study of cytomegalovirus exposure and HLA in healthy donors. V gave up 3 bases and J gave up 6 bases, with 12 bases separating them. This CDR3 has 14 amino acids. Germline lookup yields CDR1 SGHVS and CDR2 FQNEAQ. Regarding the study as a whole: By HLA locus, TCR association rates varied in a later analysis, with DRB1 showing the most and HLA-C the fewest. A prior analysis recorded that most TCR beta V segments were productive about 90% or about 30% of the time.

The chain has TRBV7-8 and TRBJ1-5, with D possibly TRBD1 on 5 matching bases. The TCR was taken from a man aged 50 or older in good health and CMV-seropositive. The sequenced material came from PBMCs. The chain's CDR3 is CASSLTGGLQPQHF. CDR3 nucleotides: TGTGCCAGCAGCTTGACGGGGGGTCTTCAGCCCCAGCATTTT.